Listed here are 7 T cell receptor beta chains from one sample, sequenced in a study of blood T cell repertoires in COVID-19. Here immunoSEQ multiplex PCR was the method, and the copy in TCRdb shows in-frame clones only, minus some. Of fewer than 350,000 clones in the sample, roughly 90% were seen once. The sample was peripheral blood. The receptor source for this set is a man aged 40-50 years with acute or convalescent COVID-19.

The gene calls are TRBV6-5 and TRBJ2-2; possible D gene TRBD1, 6 bases. The CDR3 length is 14 residues. Trimming removed 7 bases from V and 2 bases from J, with 11 bases in between. The germline gives CDR1 MNHEY, CDR2 SVGAGI. The CDR3 nucleotides read TGTGCCAGCAAAAGGACAGTAAACACCGGGGAGCTGTTTTTT. Residues: CASKRTVNTGELFF.

A few counts support this clone. The chain recombines TRBV7-2 with TRBJ1-1; D perhaps matches TRBD1 (5 bases). The CDR3 loop spans 12 amino acids. The germline gives CDR1 SGHTA, CDR2 FQGNSA. V gave up 1 base and J gave up 9 bases, with 9 bases separating them. DNA for the CDR3: TGTGCCAGCAGCTTAGACAGGCAGAAAGCTTTCTTT. It is translated as CASSLDRQKAFF.

The chain has TRBV5-1 and TRBJ1-2; D may be TRBD1 (6 bases). Germline CDR1 and CDR2: SGHRS and YFSETQ. The V gene lost 2 bases and the J gene lost 8 bases, with 16 bases spanning the gap. The CDR3 is 14 residues long. In DNA form, the CDR3 reads TGCGCCAGCAGCTTCCTCGGGACAAAGGGAGGCTACACCTTC. Translating it yields CASSFLGTKGGYTF. The full variable domain, in which reference TRBV5-1 and TRBJ1-2 provide the parts outside the CDR3, is KAGVTQTPRYLIKTRGQQVTLSCSPISGHRSVSWYQQTPGQGLQFLFEYFSETQRNKGNFPGRFSGRQFSNSRSEMNVSTLELGDSALYLCASSFLGTKGGYTFGSGTRLTVV.

The V and J genes are TRBV19 and TRBJ1-2, with D tentatively TRBD1 (6 bases). CDR3 length: 13 amino acids. Germline V lookup: CDR1 LNHDA, CDR2 SQIVND (reference sequence). With 6 bases removed from V and 8 bases from J, the gap between germline ends came to 16 bases. CDR3 residues: CASSTPGGLGYTF. The CDR3 DNA reads TGTGCCAGTAGCACCCCGGGGGGCCTCGGCTACACCTTC.

The chain is built from TRBV2 and TRBJ2-3, with D perhaps matching TRBD1 (6 bases). Trimming removed 8 bases at V and 0 bases at J, with 12 bases between. The CDR3 is 14 residues long. Germline CDR1 reads SNHLY; CDR2 reads FYNNEI. CDR3 region: CASEGTYSTDTQYF. As DNA, the CDR3 is TGTGCCAGCGAGGGGACATATAGCACAGATACGCAGTATTTT. Full variable domain (missing parts from reference TRBV2 and TRBJ2-3): EPEVTQTPSHQVTQMGQEVILRCVPISNHLYFYWYRQILGQKVEFLVSFYNNEISEKSEIFDDQFSVERPDGSNFTLKIRSTKLEDSAMYFCASEGTYSTDTQYFGPGTRLTVL.

J is TRBJ1-1 and V is TRBV5-8, with TRBD1 as a possible D gene (6 bases). The CDR3 spans 14 residues. From germline, CDR1 is SGHTS and CDR2 YDEGEE. Trimming took 3 bases from V and 3 from J, leaving 12 bases between them. The CDR3 DNA is TGTGCCAGCAGCTCGCAGGGGCGGGACACTGAAGCTTTCTTT. It is translated as CASSSQGRDTEAFF.

The chain employs TRBV15 and TRBJ2-2; 9 positions agree with TRBD1. The CDR3 runs 17 residues. Per germline, CDR1 LNHNV and CDR2 YYDKDF (reference sequence). Germline trimming cut 0 bases from V and 8 bases from J; bases unmatched to any gene: 10. Written as DNA, the CDR3 is TGTGCCACCAGCAGAGATATTCTACAGGGGGCGGGAGGGGAGCTGTTTTTT. This gives the protein CATSRDILQGAGGELFF.